This entry lists 25 T cell receptor beta chains sequenced from one sample in a study of T cell responses to AZD1222 COVID-19 vaccine. Only in-frame clones appear in the TCRdb table, and some are missing; sequencing was by immunoSEQ multiplex PCR. Here the sample spans about 150,000 clones, approximately 86% being singletons. This specimen consisted of peripheral blood, obtained 28 days after the second AZD1222 dose. The receptors were gathered from an adult who received the AZD1222 COVID-19 vaccine.

The V gene is TRBV24-1, the J gene TRBJ2-1; 9 bases align to TRBD2. Germline loops: CDR1 KGHDR, CDR2 SFDVKD. The CDR3 has 16 amino acids. Trimming took 3 bases from V and 5 from J; bases not matched to a gene: 7. For the CDR3, the DNA is TGTGCCACCAGTGATGCTAGCGGGGCAGGGCACAATGAGCAGTTCTTC. Amino acid sequence: CATSDASGAGHNEQFF.

This sequence joins TRBV11-3 and TRBJ2-7; tentative D call: TRBD2 (6 bases). The CDR3 contains 14 residues. Germline-derived CDR1 and CDR2 are SGHNT and YENEEA. V lost 1 base and J 1 base, leaving 8 bases between the germline ends. The CDR3 DNA follows: TGTGCCAGCAGCTTAGGCGGGGAATCCTACGAGCAGTACTTC. It specifies CASSLGGESYEQYF.

The rearrangement links TRBV7-9 to TRBJ1-3, with D maybe TRBD1 (6 bases). The CDR3 length is 15 residues. Trimming took off 5 bases at V and 4 bases at J, with 15 bases between the two ends. Germline CDR1 is SEHNR and CDR2 is FQNEAQ (reference sequence). DNA for the CDR3: TGTGCCAGCAGCCCTCCGGGACAAGGGGGAAACACCATATATTTT. Residues: CASSPPGQGGNTIYF.

The V and J genes are TRBV5-8 and TRBJ1-4; D gene ambiguous. The germline CDR1 and CDR2 sequences are SGHTS and YDEGEE. Trimming removed 0 bases from V and 3 bases from J, with 21 bases in between. This CDR3 region has 19 residues. CDR3 in DNA: TGTGCCAGCAGCTTGGTAGTGGTATCGGGGAATGCAGCTAATGAAAAACTGTTTTTT. This sequence encodes CASSLVVVSGNAANEKLFF.

This clone was recorded once. The chain has TRBV5-1 and TRBJ2-1; the D gene is possibly TRBD1 (6 bases). The CDR3 runs 14 residues. In germline, CDR1 is SGHRS, CDR2 YFSETQ. The V gene lost 4 bases and the J gene lost 1 base, with 9 bases spanning the gap. CDR3 coding DNA: TGCGCCAGCAGCCCAGGACAGTCCTACAATGAGCAGTTCTTC. Its translation is CASSPGQSYNEQFF.

In this sample, this clone turned up once. The rearrangement uses TRBV6-5 and TRBJ2-7, with 9 bases matching TRBD1. Germline V lookup: CDR1 MNHEY, CDR2 SVGAGI. V dropped 0 bases and J dropped 3; count of bases not matched to a gene: 3. The CDR3 contains 15 residues. The CDR3 region has the DNA TGTGCCAGCAGTTACTCGACAGGGGGGATCTACGAGCAGTACTTC. It specifies CASSYSTGGIYEQYF.

The chain recombines TRBV6-5 with TRBJ2-7, with 8 bases fitting TRBD1. Unmatched junction bases numbered 6, after V lost 5 bases and J lost 0 bases. Germline lookup yields CDR1 MNHEY and CDR2 SVGAGI. The CDR3 covers 15 residues. The CDR3 nucleotides are TGTGCCAGCAGTACGACAGGGGTAAGCTCCTACGAGCAGTACTTC. It is translated as CASSTTGVSSYEQYF.

The chain carries TRBV18 and TRBJ2-2; 8 bases match TRBD1. Germline V lookup: CDR1 KGHSH, CDR2 LQKENI. The J segment lost 6 bases and the V segment lost 8 bases, leaving 8 bases of the junction unmatched. The CDR3 covers 14 residues. For the CDR3, the DNA is TGTGCCAGCAGCATGCAGGGGGCCTCCGGGGAGCTGTTTTTT. It yields the protein CASSMQGASGELFF.

The chain uses TRBV11-3 and TRBJ2-2; TRBD1 aligns across 9 bases. Per germline, CDR1 SGHNT and CDR2 YENEEA. The CDR3 totals 16 residues. Germline trimming cut 1 base from V and 4 bases from J; bases unmatched to any gene: 4. The CDR3 nucleotides are TGTGCCAGCAGCTTAGGAGGGACAGGGCCCACCGGGGAGCTGTTTTTT. Encoded protein: CASSLGGTGPTGELFF. Full variable domain (missing parts from reference TRBV11-3 and TRBJ2-2): EAGVVQSPRYKIIEKKQPVAFWCNPISGHNTLYWYLQNLGQGPELLIRYENEEAVDDSQLPKDRFSAERLKGVDSTLKIQPAELGDSAVYLCASSLGGTGPTGELFFGEGSRLTVL.

The V call is TRBV29-1, the J call TRBJ1-4; D is perhaps TRBD1 (6 bases). The CDR3 is made up of 12 amino acids. Germline assignment: CDR1 SQVTM and CDR2 ANQGSEA. V lost 5 bases, J lost 6 bases, and 10 bases lay in between. The CDR3 nucleotides are TGCAGCGTTTGGGGGGCAGATGAAAAACTGTTTTTT. This encodes CSVWGADEKLFF. Drawing the rest from reference TRBV29-1 and TRBJ1-4, the complete variable domain is SAVISQKPSRDICQRGTSLTIQCQVDSQVTMMFWYRQQPGQSLTLIATANQGSEATYESGFVIDKFPISRPNLTFSTLTVSNMSPEDSSIYLCSVWGADEKLFFGSGTQLSVL.

The chain has TRBV7-2 and TRBJ2-5; D remains ambiguous. Germline loops: CDR1 SGHTA, CDR2 FQGNSA. This CDR3 region has 13 residues. Trimming removed 2 bases from V and 4 bases from J, with 8 bases in between. The CDR3, as DNA: TGTGCCAGCAGCTTACGGTCAGGAGAGACCCAGTACTTC. Protein product: CASSLRSGETQYF.

The chain uses TRBV7-9 and TRBJ1-2; the D gene is possibly TRBD1 (5 bases). Germline-derived CDR1 and CDR2 are SEHNR and FQNEAQ (reference sequence). The CDR3 loop spans 12 amino acids. Trimming stripped 8 bases from V and 5 bases from J, with 12 bases between. CDR3 sequence reads: CASYSEGYGYTF. The CDR3 DNA sequence: TGTGCCAGCTACAGCGAGGGGTATGGCTACACCTTC.

This chain connects TRBV30 to TRBJ1-2; TRBD1 aligns across 10 bases. Germline V gives CDR1 GTSNPN, CDR2 SVGIG (reference sequence). The CDR3 extends over 14 amino acids. V lost 2 bases and J lost 5; bases outside the gene matches: 5. CDR3 nucleotide sequence: TGTGCCTGGAGTATATGGACAGGGGGTTATGGCTACACCTTC. Translated: CAWSIWTGGYGYTF.

CDR3 region: CASSFSRGAEQYF. In nucleotides, the CDR3 is TGTGCCAGCAGCTTTAGTCGGGGGGCCGAGCAGTACTTC. The V call is TRBV12-3 or TRBV12-4, the J call TRBJ2-7; D perhaps matches TRBD2 (7 bases). The V gene lost 6 bases and the J gene lost 6 bases, with 15 bases spanning the gap. This CDR3 contains 13 residues.

J is TRBJ1-4 and V is TRBV28; 7 bases are shared with TRBD1. V shed 8 bases and J 3 bases; nucleotides not matched to a gene: 6. CDR1 and CDR2 (germline): MDHEN, SYDVKM. This CDR3 contains 14 residues. As DNA, the CDR3 is TGTGCCAGCCGGAGGGGGACAGCTAATGAAAAACTGTTTTTT. Translating it yields CASRRGTANEKLFF.

This clone was seen just once. As DNA, the CDR3 is TGTGCCAGCAGTTTATCCGGGGCTTACACCGGGGAGCTGTTTTTT. It yields the protein CASSLSGAYTGELFF. This chain joins TRBV27 and TRBJ2-2; D may be TRBD1 or TRBD2 (5 bases each). The CDR3 sequence is 15 residues long. V dropped 0 bases and J dropped 3 bases, with 8 bases sitting between them. In germline, CDR1 is MNHEY, CDR2 SMNVEV (reference sequence).

The gene calls are TRBV6-1 and TRBJ2-6; D may match TRBD1 or TRBD2 (6 bases each). V was cut by 0 bases and J by 2 bases, with 11 bases left in between. Germline CDR1 MNHNS, CDR2 SASEGT. This CDR3 is built from 17 residues. CDR3 DNA: TGTGCCAGCAGTGAAGCTGGGGGGCCTGCTGGGGCCAACGTCCTGACTTTC. Protein: CASSEAGGPAGANVLTF.

The chain combines TRBV10-1 with TRBJ2-1; 13 bases map to TRBD2. CDR1 and CDR2 (germline): WNHNN, SYGVQD (reference sequence). With V trimmed by 4 bases and J by 1 base, 10 bases remained unmatched. The CDR3 sequence is 19 residues long. CDR3 loop: CASSAPLAGGPFSYNEQFF. In DNA form, the CDR3 reads TGCGCCAGCAGTGCCCCACTAGCGGGAGGGCCTTTTTCCTACAATGAGCAGTTCTTC.

This chain connects TRBV13 to TRBJ1-1, with D maybe TRBD1 (5 bases). The CDR3 spans 15 residues. Germline V lookup: CDR1 PRHDT, CDR2 FYEKMQ (reference sequence). V lost 3 bases and J 4 bases, leaving 15 bases between the germline ends. CDR3 in amino acids: CASSLGPGGGTEAFF. In DNA, the CDR3 is TGTGCCAGCAGCTTGGGGCCGGGAGGAGGCACTGAAGCTTTCTTT.

This clone was found once. V is TRBV19 and J is TRBJ2-3; a possible D gene is TRBD2 (6 bases). Germline V gene data show CDR1 as LNHDA and CDR2 as SQIVND (reference sequence). The CDR3 runs to 14 residues. The V and J ends lost 5 bases and 1 base respectively, with 10 bases between them. The CDR3 DNA follows: TGTGCCAGTAGTGGCGGGGACGGCACAGATACGCAGTATTTT. Encoded protein: CASSGGDGTDTQYF.

The J gene is TRBJ2-5, the V gene TRBV7-9; 9 bases line up with TRBD2. This CDR3 comprises 15 residues. V shed 0 bases, J shed 2 bases, and the junction held 1 base outside the gene matches. Germline CDR1 SEHNR, CDR2 FQNEAQ (reference sequence). The CDR3 region is CASSLASGRQETQYF. In DNA form, the CDR3 reads TGTGCCAGCAGCTTAGCTAGCGGGAGACAAGAGACCCAGTACTTC.

The chain employs TRBV7-9 and TRBJ2-7, with TRBD1 identical over 9 bases. The germline gives CDR1 SEHNR, CDR2 FQNEAQ (reference sequence). This CDR3 comprises 15 residues. Germline trimming cut 3 bases from V and 4 bases from J; bases unmatched to any gene: 7. CDR3 sequence: CASSLTRDRVYEQYF. The DNA for the CDR3 is TGTGCCAGCAGCTTGACCCGGGACAGGGTATACGAGCAGTACTTC.

V gene TRBV4-2 combines with J gene TRBJ2-5; a weak D match, TRBD2 (6 bases). CDR1 is LGHNA, CDR2 YNFKEQ, per germline. The CDR3 spans 16 residues. V was pared by 0 bases and J by 5 bases, with 16 bases between. The CDR3 loop reads CASSQDAWRGIETQYF. The CDR3, as DNA: TGTGCCAGCAGCCAAGATGCTTGGCGGGGCATTGAGACCCAGTACTTC.

The chain couples TRBV2 to TRBJ1-2; tentatively, D is TRBD1 (6 bases). Germline CDR1 is SNHLY and CDR2 is FYNNEI. V shed 8 bases and J shed 8 bases, with 15 bases lying between them. The CDR3 covers 12 residues. Here the CDR3 reads CASGGQGLGYTF. Written as DNA, the CDR3 is TGTGCCAGCGGCGGCCAGGGGCTGGGCTACACCTTC. The full variable domain, with the rest looked up from reference TRBV2 and TRBJ1-2, is EPEVTQTPSHQVTQMGQEVILRCVPISNHLYFYWYRQILGQKVEFLVSFYNNEISEKSEIFDDQFSVERPDGSNFTLKIRSTKLEDSAMYFCASGGQGLGYTFGSGTRLTVV.

V and J are TRBV29-1 and TRBJ1-1; D gene unclear. The CDR3 spans 12 residues. CDR1 SQVTM and CDR2 ANQGSEA come from the germline V gene. Trimming took off 6 bases at V and 8 bases at J, with 16 bases between the two ends. In DNA, the CDR3 is TGCAGCGTCCGGCCGACACTCAGAGAAGCTTTCTTT. The encoded protein is CSVRPTLREAFF.